The sequence of this TCR beta chain was determined in a study of T cell changes during pregnancy in multiple sclerosis. Between the trimmed V and J ends, which lost 5 bases and 4 bases, there was a span of 11 bases. This CDR3 is 14 amino acids long. CDR1 LNHDA and CDR2 SQIVND come from the germline V gene (reference sequence). Sequenced by immunoSEQ multiplex PCR; TCRdb stores in-frame clones only, minus some. The sample has 55,000 or so clones; over 80% are singletons. The clonotype comes from a female donor with multiple sclerosis, enrolled in a pregnancy study. J is TRBJ2-2 and V is TRBV19; tentatively, D is TRBD1 (5 bases). The sample consisted of CD4+ T cells from peripheral blood mononuclear cells, taken after pregnancy. The CDR3 protein is CASSGRAGTGELFF. In DNA form, the CDR3 reads TGTGCCAGTAGTGGCAGGGCTGGCACCGGGGAGCTGTTTTTT.